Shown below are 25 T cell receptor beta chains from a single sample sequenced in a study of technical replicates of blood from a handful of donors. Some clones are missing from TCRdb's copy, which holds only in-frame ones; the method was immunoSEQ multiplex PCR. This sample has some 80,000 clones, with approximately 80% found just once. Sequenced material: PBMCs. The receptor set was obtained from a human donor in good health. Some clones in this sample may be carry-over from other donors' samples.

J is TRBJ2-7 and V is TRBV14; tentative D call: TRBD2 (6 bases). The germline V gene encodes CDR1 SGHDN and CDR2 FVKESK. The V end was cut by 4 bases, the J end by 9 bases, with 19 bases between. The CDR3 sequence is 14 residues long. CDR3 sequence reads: CASSPNSGPPVQYF. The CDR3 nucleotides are TGTGCCAGCAGCCCCAATAGCGGACCCCCCGTGCAGTACTTC.

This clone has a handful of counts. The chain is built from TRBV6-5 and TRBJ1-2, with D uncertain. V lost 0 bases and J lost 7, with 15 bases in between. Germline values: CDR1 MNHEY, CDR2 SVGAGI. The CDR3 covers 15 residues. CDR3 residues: CASSYSGVVSRGYTF. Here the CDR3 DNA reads TGTGCCAGCAGTTACTCCGGGGTTGTGTCGCGTGGCTACACCTTC.

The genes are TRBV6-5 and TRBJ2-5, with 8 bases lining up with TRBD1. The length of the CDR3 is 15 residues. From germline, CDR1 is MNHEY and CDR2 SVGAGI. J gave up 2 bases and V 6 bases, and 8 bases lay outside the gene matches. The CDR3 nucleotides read TGTGCCAGCAGGTCAGGGGGCTTGGGACAAGAGACCCAGTACTTC. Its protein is CASRSGGLGQETQYF.

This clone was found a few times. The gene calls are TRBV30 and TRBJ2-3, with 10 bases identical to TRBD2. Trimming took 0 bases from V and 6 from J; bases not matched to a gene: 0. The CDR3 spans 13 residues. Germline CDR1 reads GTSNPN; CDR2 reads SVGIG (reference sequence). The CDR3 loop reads CAWSVAGGDTQYF. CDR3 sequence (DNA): TGTGCCTGGAGTGTAGCGGGGGGGGATACGCAGTATTTT.

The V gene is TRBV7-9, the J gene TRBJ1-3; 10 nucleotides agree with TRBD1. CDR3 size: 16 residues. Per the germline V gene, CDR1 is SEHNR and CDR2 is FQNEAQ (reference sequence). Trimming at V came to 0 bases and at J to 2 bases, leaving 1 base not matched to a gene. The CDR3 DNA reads TGTGCCAGCAGCTTAGCGGGGACAGGGGCTGGAAACACCATATATTTT. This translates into CASSLAGTGAGNTIYF.

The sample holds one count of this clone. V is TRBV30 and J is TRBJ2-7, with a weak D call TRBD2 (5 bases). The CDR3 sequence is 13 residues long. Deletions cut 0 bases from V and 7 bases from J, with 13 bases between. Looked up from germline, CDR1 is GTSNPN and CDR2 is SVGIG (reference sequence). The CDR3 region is CAWSVISSGEQYF. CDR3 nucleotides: TGTGCCTGGAGTGTAATATCCTCGGGGGAGCAGTACTTC.

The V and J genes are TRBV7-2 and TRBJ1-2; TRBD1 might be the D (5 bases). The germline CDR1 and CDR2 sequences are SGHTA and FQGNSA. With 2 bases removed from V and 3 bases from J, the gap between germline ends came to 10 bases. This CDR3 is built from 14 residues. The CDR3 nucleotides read TGTGCCAGCAGCTTATCCAGGGATGACTATGGCTACACCTTC. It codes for CASSLSRDDYGYTF.

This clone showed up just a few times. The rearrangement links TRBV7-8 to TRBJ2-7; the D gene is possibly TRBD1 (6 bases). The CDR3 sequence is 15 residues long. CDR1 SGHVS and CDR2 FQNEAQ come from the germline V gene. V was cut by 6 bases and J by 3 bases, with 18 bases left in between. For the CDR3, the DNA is TGTGCCAGCAGGCCCTGGGACATCCTCTACTACGAGCAGTACTTC. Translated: CASRPWDILYYEQYF.

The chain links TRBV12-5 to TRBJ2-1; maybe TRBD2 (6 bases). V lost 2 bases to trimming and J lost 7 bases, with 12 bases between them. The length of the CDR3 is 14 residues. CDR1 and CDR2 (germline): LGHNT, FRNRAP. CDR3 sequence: CASGLMGLRNEQFF. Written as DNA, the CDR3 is TGTGCTAGTGGTTTGATGGGACTCAGGAATGAGCAGTTCTTC. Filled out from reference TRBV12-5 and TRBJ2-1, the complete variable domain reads DARVTQTPRHKVTEMGQEVTMRCQPILGHNTVFWYRQTMMQGLELLAYFRNRAPLDDSGMPKDRFSAEMPDATLATLKIQPSEPRDSAVYFCASGLMGLRNEQFFGPGTRLTVL.

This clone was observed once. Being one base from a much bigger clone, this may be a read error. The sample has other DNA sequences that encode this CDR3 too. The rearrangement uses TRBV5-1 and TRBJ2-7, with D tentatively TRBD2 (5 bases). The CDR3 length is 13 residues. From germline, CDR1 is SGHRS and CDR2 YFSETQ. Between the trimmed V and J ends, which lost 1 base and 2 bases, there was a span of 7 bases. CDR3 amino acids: CASSLSGTYEQYF. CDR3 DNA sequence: TGCGCCAGCAGCTTGAGCGGTACCTACGAGCAGTACTTC.

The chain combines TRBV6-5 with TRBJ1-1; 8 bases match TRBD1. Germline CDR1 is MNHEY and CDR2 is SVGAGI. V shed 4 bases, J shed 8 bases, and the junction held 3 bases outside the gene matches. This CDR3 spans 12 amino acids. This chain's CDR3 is CASSWQGAEAFF. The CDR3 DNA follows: TGTGCCAGCAGTTGGCAGGGGGCCGAAGCTTTCTTT.

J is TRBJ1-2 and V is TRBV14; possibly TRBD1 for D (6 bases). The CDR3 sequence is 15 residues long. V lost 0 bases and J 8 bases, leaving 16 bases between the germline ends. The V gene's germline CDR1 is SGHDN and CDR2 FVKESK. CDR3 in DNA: TGTGCCAGCAGCCAAGACAACAGGGTGAGGGGAGGCTACACCTTC. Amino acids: CASSQDNRVRGGYTF.

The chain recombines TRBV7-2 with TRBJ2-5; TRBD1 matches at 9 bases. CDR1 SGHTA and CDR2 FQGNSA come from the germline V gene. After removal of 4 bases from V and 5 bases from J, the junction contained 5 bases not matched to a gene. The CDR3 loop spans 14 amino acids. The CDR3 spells CASSSGTGRETQYF. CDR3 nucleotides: TGTGCCAGCAGCTCCGGGACAGGGAGGGAGACCCAGTACTTC. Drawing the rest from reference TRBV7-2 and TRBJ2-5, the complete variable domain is GAGVSQSPSNKVTEKGKDVELRCDPISGHTALYWYRQSLGQGLEFLIYFQGNSAPDKSGLPSDRFSAERTGGSVSTLTIQRTQQEDSAVYLCASSSGTGRETQYFGPGTRLLVL.

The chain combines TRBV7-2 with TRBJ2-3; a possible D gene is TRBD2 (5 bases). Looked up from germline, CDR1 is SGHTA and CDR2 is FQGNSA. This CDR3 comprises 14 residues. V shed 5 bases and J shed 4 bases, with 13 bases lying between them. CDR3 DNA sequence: TGTGCCAGCAGCCAAGGTTCGGGGTCAGATACGCAGTATTTT. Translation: CASSQGSGSDTQYF.

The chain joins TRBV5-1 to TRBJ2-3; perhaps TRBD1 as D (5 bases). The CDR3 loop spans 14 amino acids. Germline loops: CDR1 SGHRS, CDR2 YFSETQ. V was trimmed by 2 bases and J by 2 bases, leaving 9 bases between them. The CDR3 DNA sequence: TGCGCCAGCAGCTTCGAACAGGACACAGATACGCAGTATTTT. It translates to CASSFEQDTDTQYF.

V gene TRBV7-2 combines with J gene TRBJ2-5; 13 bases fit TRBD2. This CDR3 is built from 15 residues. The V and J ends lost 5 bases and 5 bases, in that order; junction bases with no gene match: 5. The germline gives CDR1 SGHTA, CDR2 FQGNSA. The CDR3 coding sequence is TGTGCCAGCAGCACTAGCGGGGGGGCGTGGGAGACCCAGTACTTC. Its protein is CASSTSGGAWETQYF.

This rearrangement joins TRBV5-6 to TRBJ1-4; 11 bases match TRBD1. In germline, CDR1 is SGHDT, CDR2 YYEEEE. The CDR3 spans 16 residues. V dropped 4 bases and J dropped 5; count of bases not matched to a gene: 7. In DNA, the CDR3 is TGTGCCAGCAGCGGGGGGACAGGGGGATGGAATGAAAAACTGTTTTTT. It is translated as CASSGGTGGWNEKLFF.

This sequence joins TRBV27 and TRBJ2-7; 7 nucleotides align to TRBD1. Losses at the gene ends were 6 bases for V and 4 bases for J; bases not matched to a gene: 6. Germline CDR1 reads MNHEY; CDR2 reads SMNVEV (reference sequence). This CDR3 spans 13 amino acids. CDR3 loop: CASSGTGEYEQYF. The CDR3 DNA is TGTGCCAGCAGCGGTACAGGGGAGTACGAGCAGTACTTC.

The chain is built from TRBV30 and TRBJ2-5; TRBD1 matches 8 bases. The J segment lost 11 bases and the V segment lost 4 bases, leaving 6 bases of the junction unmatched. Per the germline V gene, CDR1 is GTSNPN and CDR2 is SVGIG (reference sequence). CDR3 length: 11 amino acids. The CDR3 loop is CAWNRGVEQYF. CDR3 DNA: TGTGCCTGGAACAGGGGGGTGGAGCAGTACTTC.

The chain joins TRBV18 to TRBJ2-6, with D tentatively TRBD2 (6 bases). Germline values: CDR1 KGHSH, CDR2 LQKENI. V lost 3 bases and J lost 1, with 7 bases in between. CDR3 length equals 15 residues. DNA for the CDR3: TGTGCCAGCTCACCTGGGGGGTCTGGGGCCAACGTCCTGACTTTC. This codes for CASSPGGSGANVLTF.

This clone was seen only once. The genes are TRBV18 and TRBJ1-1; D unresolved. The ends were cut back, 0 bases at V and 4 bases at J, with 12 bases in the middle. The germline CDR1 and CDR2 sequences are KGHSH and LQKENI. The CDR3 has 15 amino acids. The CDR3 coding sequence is TGTGCCAGCTCACCACCGGGAGGGTTGGTCACTGAAGCTTTCTTT. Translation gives CASSPPGGLVTEAFF.

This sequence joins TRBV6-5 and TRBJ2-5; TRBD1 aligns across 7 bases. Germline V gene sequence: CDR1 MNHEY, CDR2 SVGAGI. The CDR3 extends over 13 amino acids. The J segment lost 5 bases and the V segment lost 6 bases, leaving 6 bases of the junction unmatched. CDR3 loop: CASRKTGMETQYF. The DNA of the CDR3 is TGTGCCAGCAGGAAGACAGGGATGGAGACCCAGTACTTC.

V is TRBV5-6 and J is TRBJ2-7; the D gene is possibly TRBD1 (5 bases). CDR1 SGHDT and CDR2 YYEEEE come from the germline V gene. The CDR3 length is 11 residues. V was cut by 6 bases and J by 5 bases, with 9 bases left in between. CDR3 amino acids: CASTRQHEQYF. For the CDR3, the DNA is TGTGCCAGCACCCGACAGCACGAGCAGTACTTC. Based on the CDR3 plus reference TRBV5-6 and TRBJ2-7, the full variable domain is DAGVTQSPTHLIKTRGQQVTLRCSPKSGHDTVSWYQQALGQGPQFIFQYYEEEERQRGNFPDRFSGHQFPNYSSELNVNALLLGDSALYLCASTRQHEQYFGPGTRLTVT.

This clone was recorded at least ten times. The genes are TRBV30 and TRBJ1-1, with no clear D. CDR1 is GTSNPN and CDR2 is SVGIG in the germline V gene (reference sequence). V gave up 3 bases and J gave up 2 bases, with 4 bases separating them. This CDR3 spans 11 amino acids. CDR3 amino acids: CAWRYNTEAFF. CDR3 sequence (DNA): TGTGCCTGGAGATATAACACTGAAGCTTTCTTT.

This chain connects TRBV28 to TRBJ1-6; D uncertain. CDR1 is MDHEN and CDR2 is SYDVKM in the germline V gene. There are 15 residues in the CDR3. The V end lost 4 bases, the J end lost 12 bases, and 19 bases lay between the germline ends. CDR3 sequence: CASSSQIMRAKPLHF. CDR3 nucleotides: TGTGCCAGCAGTTCACAGATCATGAGGGCTAAACCCCTCCACTTT.